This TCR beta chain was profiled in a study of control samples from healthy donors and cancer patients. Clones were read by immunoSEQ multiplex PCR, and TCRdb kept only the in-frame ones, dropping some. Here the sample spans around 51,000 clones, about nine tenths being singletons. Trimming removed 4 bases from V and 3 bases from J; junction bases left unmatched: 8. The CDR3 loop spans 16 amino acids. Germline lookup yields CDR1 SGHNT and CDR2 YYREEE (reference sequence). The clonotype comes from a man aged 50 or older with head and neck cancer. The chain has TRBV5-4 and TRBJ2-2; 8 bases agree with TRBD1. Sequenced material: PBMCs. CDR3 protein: CASSIRQGKDTGELFF. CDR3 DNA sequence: TGTGCCAGCAGCATAAGACAGGGGAAGGACACCGGGGAGCTGTTTTTT.